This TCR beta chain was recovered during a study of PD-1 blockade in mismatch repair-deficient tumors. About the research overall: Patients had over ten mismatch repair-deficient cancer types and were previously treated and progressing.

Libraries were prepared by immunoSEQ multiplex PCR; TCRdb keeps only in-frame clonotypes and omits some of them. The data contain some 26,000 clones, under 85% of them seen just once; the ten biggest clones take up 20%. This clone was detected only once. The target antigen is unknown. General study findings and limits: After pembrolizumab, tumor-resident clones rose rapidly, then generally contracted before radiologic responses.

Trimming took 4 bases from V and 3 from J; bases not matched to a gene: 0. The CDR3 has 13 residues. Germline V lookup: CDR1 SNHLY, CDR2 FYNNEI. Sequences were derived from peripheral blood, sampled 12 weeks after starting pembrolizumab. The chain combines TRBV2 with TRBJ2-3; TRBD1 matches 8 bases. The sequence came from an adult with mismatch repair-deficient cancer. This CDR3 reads CASSGQGTDTQYF. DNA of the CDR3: TGTGCCAGCAGTGGACAGGGGACAGATACGCAGTATTTT.